This TCR beta chain was identified in a study of cytomegalovirus exposure and HLA in healthy donors. Study-wide results and limits: Researchers reported in a later analysis that a missense DCLRE1C variant was tied to TCR beta V- and J-gene trimming.

A multiplex PCR was run with 60 Vbeta primers and 13 Jbeta primers. Sequencing was performed with immunoSEQ multiplex PCR; in TCRdb, only in-frame clones are kept and a portion is missing. Of more than 95,000 clones listed, roughly three quarters are singletons. As for this clone: Its antigen is not identified.

This CDR3 comprises 13 residues. V lost 5 bases to trimming and J lost 2 bases, with 10 bases between them. Germline CDR1 is MNHNS and CDR2 is SASEGT. Sequencing was done on a sample of PBMCs. The V gene is TRBV6-1, the J gene TRBJ2-7, with D hard to call. This TCR was recovered from a man aged 25-40 years in good health and CMV-seronegative. The CDR3 DNA follows: TGTGCCAGCAGTTTTAACTATGCCTACGAGCAGTACTTC. Its translation is CASSFNYAYEQYF.